Listed below are T cell receptor beta chains from one sample, sequenced in a study of shared clonotypes between healthy human individuals. Here immunoSEQ multiplex PCR was the method, and the copy in TCRdb shows in-frame clones only, minus some. The sample shows some 2,000,000 clones, approximately 94% of them seen only once. The specimen sequenced was naive CD4+ T cells sorted from blood. Receptors originate from a man between 18 and 35 years old in good health. The CDR3 runs from the conserved cysteine through the conserved F or W.

J gene | CDR3 length | V gene | CDR3 protein
TRBJ2-5 | 15 | TRBV4-1 | CASSHLDRGLETQYF
TRBJ1-1 | 12 | TRBV7-9 | CASSLSGPEAFF
TRBJ2-7 | 15 | TRBV9 | CASSETGTGHYEQYF
TRBJ1-1 | 13 | TRBV18 | CASSPTRGGTAFF
TRBJ2-7 | 14 | TRBV5-4 | CASSPGLHNYEQYF
TRBJ2-7 | 13 | TRBV18 | CASSRGQVYEQYF
TRBJ2-5 | 15 | TRBV7-9 | CASSLARPYQETQYF
TRBJ2-1 | 14 | TRBV30 | CAWAPGQGANEQFF
TRBJ2-1 | 15 | TRBV7-2 | CASSLGLAGGGEQFF
TRBJ1-1 | 16 | TRBV15 | CATSRVIIYPSTEAFF
TRBJ1-2 | 13 | TRBV28 | CASSLARRYGYTF
TRBJ2-2 | 14 | TRBV7-5 | CARSQKGDTGELFF
TRBJ2-5 | 14 | TRBV19 | CASSPLDRGETQYF
TRBJ1-2 | 13 | TRBV19 | CATMGQGSVGYTF
TRBJ2-3 | 16 | TRBV7-2 | CASSLVPAGGTDTQYF
TRBJ1-3 | 13 | TRBV10-3 | CAIKYSGLNTIYF
TRBJ2-1 | 15 | TRBV11-3 | CASSLVTGGRNEQFF
TRBJ2-7 | 15 | TRBV27 | CASSRGLASTYEQYF
TRBJ1-5 | 17 | TRBV27 | CASSLSRGAGGNQPQHF
TRBJ2-3 | 13 | TRBV7-9 | CASAGLHTDTQYF
TRBJ2-3 | 16 | TRBV5-6 | CASSLVPRGLTDTQYF
TRBJ1-2 | 14 | TRBV10-3 | CAISEVSFQQGYTF
TRBJ2-6 | 17 | TRBV5-6 | CASSYGTGGSGANVLTF
TRBJ2-7 | 14 | TRBV2 | CASREPGLATEQYF
TRBJ2-1 | 16 | TRBV5-1 | CASSLVGRESYNEQFF
TRBJ2-7 | 14 | TRBV2 | CASSTSGLSYEQYF
TRBJ1-2 | 13 | TRBV6-5 | CASTQWGEDGYTF
TRBJ2-7 | 15 | TRBV6-5 | CASSYSITGVYEQYF
TRBJ2-7 | 14 | TRBV6-5 | CASRRGQGSYEQYF
TRBJ1-2 | 13 | TRBV2 | CARHRVSNYGYTF
TRBJ2-1 | 16 | TRBV19 | CASTQQWTSLYNEQFF
TRBJ2-3 | 15 | TRBV6-4 | CASSEGQKETDTQYF
TRBJ2-7 | 14 | TRBV5-6 | CASSWGQGTYEQYF
TRBJ1-1 | 15 | TRBV7-2 | CASSLQGAGNTEAFF
TRBJ2-1 | 16 | TRBV9 | CASSPTTQREADEQFF
TRBJ2-3 | 16 | TRBV14 | CASSQDLQRGVYTQYF
TRBJ2-7 | 13 | TRBV6-6 | CASRAGFAYEQYF
TRBJ1-4 | 14 | TRBV28 | CASSPSGGSEKLFF
TRBJ1-2 | 12 | TRBV28 | CASSRSAYGYTF
TRBJ2-5 | 16 | TRBV7-3 | CASSPTGGANQETQYF
TRBJ1-2 | 15 | TRBV5-6 | CASSGFRQAGYGYTF
TRBJ1-2 | 15 | TRBV27 | CASSPRTGVHYGYTF
TRBJ2-6 | 16 | TRBV10-3 | CAISERGNSGANVLTF
TRBJ1-2 | 14 | TRBV10-3 | CATSLGETGYGYTF